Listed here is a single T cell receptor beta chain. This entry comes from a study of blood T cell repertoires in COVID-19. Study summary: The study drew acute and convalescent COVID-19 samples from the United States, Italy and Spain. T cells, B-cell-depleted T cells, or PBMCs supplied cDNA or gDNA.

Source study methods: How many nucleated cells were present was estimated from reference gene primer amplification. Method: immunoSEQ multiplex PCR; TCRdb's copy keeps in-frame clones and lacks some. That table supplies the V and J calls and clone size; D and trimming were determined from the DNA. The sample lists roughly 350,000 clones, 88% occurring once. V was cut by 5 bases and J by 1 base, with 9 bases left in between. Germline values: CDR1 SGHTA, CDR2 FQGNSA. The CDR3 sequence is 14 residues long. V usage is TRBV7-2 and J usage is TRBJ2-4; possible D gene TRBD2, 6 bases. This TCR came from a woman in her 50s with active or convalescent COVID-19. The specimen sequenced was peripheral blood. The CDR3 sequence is CASSHGGAKNIQYF. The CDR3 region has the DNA TGTGCCAGCAGCCATGGGGGGGCCAAAAACATTCAGTACTTC.